This is a list of T cell receptor beta chains from one sample in a study of blood T cell repertoires in COVID-19. Profiling relied on immunoSEQ multiplex PCR, and the TCRdb table lists in-frame clones only, not all of them. This table holds about 36,000 clones, more than 80% found once. The sample comprised peripheral blood. The receptors come from a human donor in a cohort sampled during active or convalescent COVID-19. The donor label of this sample is uncertain. The CDR3 runs from the conserved cysteine through the conserved F or W. Each record gives: D gene, J gene, V gene, clone size, CDR3 protein, CDR3 DNA. D genes are given only for firm matches. The size entry is marked missing in some rows and otherwise reads once, few, many or a size class.

TRBD1	TRBJ2-5	TRBV6-5	-	CASSYQTGGKETQYF	TGTGCCAGCAGTTACCAGACAGGGGGGAAAGAGACCCAGTACTTC
TRBD2	TRBJ2-7	TRBV5-1	-	CASSVSGTMFEQYF	TGCGCCAGCAGCGTGTCCGGGACTATGTTCGAGCAGTACTTC
TRBD2	TRBJ2-1	TRBV20-1	-	CSAGAGGVSYNEQFF	TGCAGTGCTGGTGCGGGAGGGGTTTCCTACAATGAGCAGTTCTTC
-	TRBJ1-6	TRBV6-2/TRBV6-3	-	CASSPRGGNSPLHF	TGTGCCAGCAGCCCCCGGGGAGGTAATTCACCCCTCCACTTT
-	TRBJ1-5	TRBV2	few	CASSFQGGRSNQPQHF	TGTGCCAGCTCTTTCCAAGGGGGTAGGAGCAATCAGCCCCAGCATTTT
-	TRBJ2-7	TRBV12-3/TRBV12-4	-	CASSLKQPYEQYF	TGTGCCAGCAGTTTAAAACAGCCCTACGAGCAGTACTTC
-	TRBJ2-7	TRBV9	-	CASSPQGNEQYF	TGTGCCAGCAGCCCCCAGGGCAACGAGCAGTACTTC
-	TRBJ2-3	TRBV2	-	CASSAGTSTDTQYF	TGTGCCAGCAGTGCGGGGACTAGCACAGATACGCAGTATTTT
-	TRBJ1-2	TRBV2	-	CASSDQLNYGYTF	TGTGCCAGCAGTGACCAACTTAACTATGGCTACACCTTC
-	TRBJ2-5	TRBV5-1	-	CASSLVGGQKTQYF	TGCGCCAGCAGCTTAGTGGGGGGGCAGAAGACCCAGTACTTC
TRBD2	TRBJ2-2	TRBV7-2	-	CASIMRGLATNTGELFF	TGTGCCAGCATCATGCGGGGACTAGCGACGAACACCGGGGAGCTGTTTTTT
TRBD2	TRBJ2-4	TRBV4-2	-	CASSQVGRGNIQYF	TGTGCCAGCAGCCAAGTAGGGAGGGGAAACATTCAGTACTTC
-	TRBJ1-2	TRBV7-9	few	CASSPDSYGYTF	TGTGCCAGCAGTCCTGACTCCTATGGCTACACCTTC
-	TRBJ2-3	TRBV6-1	-	CASSEMGASWGTQYF	TGTGCCAGCAGTGAAATGGGAGCCTCCTGGGGAACGCAGTATTTT
-	TRBJ2-3	TRBV30	-	CAWSVFGHGTDTQYF	TGTGCCTGGAGTGTATTTGGCCATGGCACAGATACGCAGTATTTT
TRBD1	TRBJ1-1	TRBV9	-	CASSAGQGRNTEAFF	TGTGCCAGCAGCGCCGGACAGGGGAGGAACACTGAAGCTTTCTTT
-	TRBJ2-7	TRBV19	once	CASSLRGNYEQYF	TGTGCCAGTAGTCTTAGAGGGAACTACGAGCAGTACTTC
TRBD1	TRBJ1-1	TRBV15	-	CATSMPGQGMDTEAFF	TGTGCCACCAGCATGCCGGGACAGGGGATGGACACTGAAGCTTTCTTT
TRBD1	TRBJ1-2	TRBV3-1/TRBV3-2	-	CASSQAPGQGYGYTF	TGTGCCAGCAGCCAAGCACCGGGACAGGGGTATGGCTACACCTTC
-	TRBJ2-2	TRBV7-8	-	CASSLGKGETGELFF	TGTGCCAGCAGCTTAGGCAAGGGGGAAACCGGGGAGCTGTTTTTT
TRBD1	TRBJ1-3	TRBV6-5	-	CASSPDRVAGNTIYF	TGTGCCAGCAGTCCGGACAGGGTGGCTGGAAACACCATATATTTT
-	TRBJ1-2	TRBV3-1/TRBV3-2	-	CASRPGTNYGYTF	TGTGCCAGCCGCCCGGGAACTAACTATGGCTACACCTTC
-	TRBJ2-7	TRBV4-1	-	CASSQDESRHEQYF	TGCGCCAGCAGCCAAGATGAGTCGCGGCACGAGCAGTACTTC
TRBD2	TRBJ2-1	TRBV6-6	-	CASSPSRTSGRGSYNEQFF	TGTGCCAGCAGTCCTAGCAGGACTAGCGGGAGGGGCTCCTACAATGAGCAGTTCTTC